This is a list of T cell receptor beta chains from one sample in a study of blood T cell repertoires in COVID-19. TCRdb's copy holds only in-frame clones and misses some; the assay was immunoSEQ multiplex PCR. The table has 350,000 to 400,000 clones, more than 70% seen once; the top ten hold 1.2%. Sequencing used PBMCs or T cells enriched from blood (not recorded which). The source is a woman aged 18 to 35 who had recovered from COVID-19. The CDR3 runs from the conserved cysteine through the conserved F or W. The order of the fields is clone size, V gene, D gene, J gene, CDR3 protein, CDR3 DNA. A D gene is named only where the DNA matches it firmly. Expanded clones get a size class; other rows say once, few or many, or leave the size out.

>-|TRBV21-1|-|TRBJ1-1
CASSKPPGGEGKYTEAFF
TGTGCCAGCAGCAAACCCCCAGGGGGCGAAGGAAAGTACACTGAAGCTTTCTTT
>few|TRBV3-1/TRBV3-2|-|TRBJ1-6
CASSQDLSLRGNSPLHF
TGTGCCAGCAGCCAAGATCTATCTCTTAGGGGGAATTCACCCCTCCACTTT
>-|TRBV3-1/TRBV3-2|-|TRBJ1-2
CASSRVGGRGYGYTF
TGTGCCAGCAGCCGAGTCGGGGGAAGGGGATATGGCTACACCTTC
>-|TRBV9|-|TRBJ2-7
CASSVEAGAYEQYF
TGTGCCAGCAGCGTAGAGGCAGGCGCCTACGAGCAGTACTTC
>-|TRBV6-5|TRBD1|TRBJ1-2
CASSFRPGQGNYGYTF
TGTGCCAGCAGTTTCCGCCCGGGACAGGGGAACTATGGCTACACCTTC
>-|TRBV1|-|TRBJ2-1
CTSWGFSGGAEQFF
TGCACCAGCTGGGGATTTAGCGGGGGGGCGGAGCAGTTCTTC
>-|TRBV27|TRBD2|TRBJ2-3
CASTKTSGGYTDTQYF
TGTGCCAGCACCAAGACTAGCGGGGGGTACACAGATACGCAGTATTTT
>-|TRBV5-1|TRBD2|TRBJ2-1
CASNEAGGNEQFF
TGCGCCAGCAACGAGGCGGGGGGGAATGAGCAGTTCTTC
>-|TRBV27|-|TRBJ2-7
CASSLQGYEQYF
TGTGCCAGCAGTTTACAGGGTTACGAGCAGTACTTC
>-|TRBV6-5|-|TRBJ2-7
CASSYSSASRILEQYF
TGTGCCAGCAGTTACTCTTCGGCGTCGCGGATCCTCGAGCAGTACTTC
>-|TRBV6-4|-|TRBJ2-3
CASSDPEFPDTQYF
TGTGCCAGCAGTGACCCCGAGTTCCCAGATACGCAGTATTTT
>-|TRBV3-1/TRBV3-2|-|TRBJ1-2
CASSDMNYGYTF
TGTGCCAGCAGCGACATGAACTATGGCTACACCTTC
>-|TRBV9|TRBD2|TRBJ2-3
CASSVGSGGATDTQYF
TGTGCCAGCAGCGTAGGGAGCGGGGGGGCCACAGATACGCAGTATTTT
>-|TRBV27|-|TRBJ1-1
CASSKPTERNTEAFF
TGTGCCAGCAGTAAACCGACAGAGAGGAACACTGAAGCTTTCTTT
>-|TRBV6-5|-|TRBJ1-3
CASILEGGPGNTIYF
TGTGCCAGCATCCTCGAAGGGGGACCTGGAAACACCATATATTTT
>-|TRBV7-8|TRBD1|TRBJ2-2
CASSSRPGGEGSTGELFF
TGTGCCAGCAGCTCTCGCCCAGGGGGCGAGGGGAGCACCGGGGAGCTGTTTTTT